This T cell receptor beta chain was documented in a study of T cells in Graves' hyperthyroidism and ophthalmopathy. Study conclusions and caveats: From stable hyperthyroidism, ophthalmopathy was separated by a 13 V-J model.

Regarding this clonotype: Its antigen remains unknown.

Pregnant or lactating patients were excluded, as were those with uncontrolled infection or other autoimmune disease. The V end lost 1 base, the J end lost 8 bases, and 9 bases lay between the germline ends. Germline values: CDR1 SGHVS, CDR2 FQNEAQ. The CDR3 extends over 13 amino acids. RNA transcripts were the template for amplifying TCR beta CDR3 regions. The TCR CDR3 was amplified in a first-round RT-PCR using the HTBI primer set. Via MiXCR, TCRdb re-called the multiplex PCR reads, giving one row per CDR3 protein. The sample consists of 750,000 to 950,000 distinct CDR3 sequences, 35% to 45% of them appearing once.

The receptor comes from a man between 18 and 29 years old with Graves' hyperthyroidism. The chain carries TRBV7-8 and TRBJ1-3; D is undetermined. The sequencing input was blood. DNA of the CDR3: TGTGCCAGCAGCTTAGGACACCTAGACACCATATATTTT. Translating gives CASSLGHLDTIYF.